Listed here are 17 T cell receptor beta chains from one sample, sequenced in a study of control samples from healthy donors and cancer patients. Profiled with immunoSEQ multiplex PCR; TCRdb holds only in-frame clones, not every one. The table lists about 180,000 clones, nearly 90% of them singletons. Sequences were obtained from blood. Receptors were obtained from a woman aged 45 to 65 in good health.

The V and J genes are TRBV9 and TRBJ1-5; 9 positions match TRBD1. This CDR3 comprises 14 residues. The ends lost 3 bases at V and 6 bases at J; junction bases unmatched: 4. Germline V gene sequence: CDR1 SGDLS, CDR2 YYNGEE. Written as DNA, the CDR3 is TGTGCCAGCAGCGAGGACAGGGGCGGTCAGCCCCAGCATTTT. It specifies CASSEDRGGQPQHF. The variable domain in full, completed from reference TRBV9 and TRBJ1-5, reads DSGVTQTPKHLITATGQRVTLRCSPRSGDLSVYWYQQSLDQGLQFLIQYYNGEERAKGNILERFSAQQFPDLHSELNLSSLELGDSALYFCASSEDRGGQPQHFGDGTRLSIL.

V gene TRBV5-5 combines with J gene TRBJ1-5; the D is unclear. V dropped 0 bases and J dropped 7 bases, with 20 bases sitting between them. There are 17 residues in the CDR3. Germline V CDR1 and CDR2: SGHKS, YYEKEE (reference sequence). The CDR3 is CASSLENSWSLPQPQHF. The CDR3, as DNA: TGTGCCAGCAGCTTGGAGAACAGTTGGAGCCTCCCCCAGCCCCAGCATTTT.

The table lists this clone with a few counts. The chain joins TRBV2 to TRBJ1-6; the D is unclear. CDR1 and CDR2 from the germline V gene are SNHLY and FYNNEI. Deletions cut 7 bases from V and 7 bases from J, with 17 bases between. This CDR3 spans 15 amino acids. Written as DNA, the CDR3 is TGTGCCAGCATCCTCGAGTGGGTTTTGAATTCACCCCTCCACTTT. Translation gives CASILEWVLNSPLHF.

This chain links TRBV18 with TRBJ2-2; 7 positions match TRBD1. This CDR3 is 15 amino acids long. The V gene end was trimmed by 0 bases and the J gene end by 4 bases; junction bases not matched to a gene: 2. Germline assignment: CDR1 KGHSH and CDR2 LQKENI. As DNA, the CDR3 is TGTGCCAGCTCACCACCTGACAGGGTCACCGGGGAGCTGTTTTTT. As protein: CASSPPDRVTGELFF.

The V call is TRBV19, the J call TRBJ2-3, with TRBD2 matching 11 bases. The germline V gene encodes CDR1 LNHDA and CDR2 SQIVND (reference sequence). This CDR3 has 16 residues. V shed 5 bases, J shed 5 bases, and the junction held 9 bases outside the gene matches. The CDR3 protein is CASSFTSGGDGDTQYF. The CDR3 region has the DNA TGTGCCAGTAGTTTTACTAGCGGGGGTGATGGAGATACGCAGTATTTT.

The chain is built from TRBV28 and TRBJ2-1, with 8 bases matching TRBD2. Per the germline V gene, CDR1 is MDHEN and CDR2 is SYDVKM. Losses at the gene ends were 5 bases for V and 7 bases for J; bases not matched to a gene: 4. This CDR3 has 13 amino acids. The CDR3 here is CASSPPGGNEQFF. The CDR3 DNA reads as TGTGCCAGCAGTCCCCCGGGAGGGAATGAGCAGTTCTTC.

This CDR3 reads CASSQEPPGGLVTGELFF. For the CDR3, the DNA is TGCGCCAGCAGCCAAGAACCCCCGGGGGGGCTAGTTACCGGGGAGCTGTTTTTT. The chain couples TRBV4-3 to TRBJ2-2, with 8 bases that match TRBD2. V lost 0 bases, J lost 5 bases, and 11 bases stayed unmatched. The germline V gene has CDR1 LGHNA and CDR2 YSLEER. The CDR3 consists of 18 residues.

V gene TRBV4-3 combines with J gene TRBJ2-7; 10 bases align to TRBD1. This CDR3 region has 17 residues. V lost 3 bases, J lost 2 bases, and 10 bases stayed unmatched. The germline V gene has CDR1 LGHNA and CDR2 YSLEER. The DNA for the CDR3 is TGCGCCAGCAGCCACTTACATGACAGGGGGCTAGCCTACGAGCAGTACTTC. It is translated as CASSHLHDRGLAYEQYF.

V is TRBV6-6 and J is TRBJ1-1, with a tentative D call TRBD1 (5 bases). Looked up from germline, CDR1 is MNHNY and CDR2 is SVGAGI (reference sequence). This CDR3 comprises 11 residues. The V end was cut by 11 bases, the J end by 10 bases, with 17 bases between. The DNA for the CDR3 is TGTGCCTGCTCTCCAGGGTGGGGAGCTTTCTTT. This codes for CACSPGWGAFF.

This chain links TRBV20-1 with TRBJ1-1, with D unclear. This CDR3 comprises 11 residues. Germline-derived CDR1 and CDR2 are DFQATT and SNEGSKA (reference sequence). V was cut by 1 base and J by 3 bases, with 3 bases left in between. CDR3 in amino acids: CSARAHTEAFF. CDR3 sequence (DNA): TGCAGTGCTAGAGCTCACACTGAAGCTTTCTTT.

The V gene is TRBV2, the J gene TRBJ1-4; 7 bases line up with TRBD1. This CDR3 has 14 residues. Germline CDR1 SNHLY, CDR2 FYNNEI. J lost 7 bases, V lost 10 bases, and 12 bases had no gene match. The CDR3 DNA is TGTGCCAACACTAGGGACAGAATCTCTGAAAAACTGTTTTTT. This gives the protein CANTRDRISEKLFF.

The CDR3 spells CASSLGRGEPQHF. The CDR3 region has the DNA TGCGCCAGCAGCTTGGGGCGGGGGGAGCCCCAGCATTTT. This chain uses TRBV5-1 with TRBJ1-5, with D perhaps TRBD1 (5 bases). V lost 0 bases to trimming and J lost 8 bases, with 9 bases between them. This CDR3 comprises 13 residues. Germline V CDR1 and CDR2: SGHRS, YFSETQ.

The rearrangement links TRBV10-3 to TRBJ2-7, with 11 bases lining up with TRBD1. V shed 6 bases and J 3 bases; nucleotides not matched to a gene: 10. The CDR3 runs 16 residues. Looked up from germline, CDR1 is ENHRY and CDR2 is SYGVKD. The CDR3 DNA follows: TGTGCCATCAGGGGCAACCCGGGGACAGGGGGCTACGAGCAGTACTTC. The encoded protein is CAIRGNPGTGGYEQYF.

The chain uses TRBV25-1 and TRBJ2-5; 11 bases match TRBD2. Germline CDR1 reads MGHDK; CDR2 reads SYGVNS. CDR3 length: 15 residues. With V trimmed by 2 bases and J by 4 bases, 3 bases remained unmatched. The CDR3 DNA sequence: TGTGCCAGCAGTGAACCCCTAGCGGGAGGAGAGACCCAGTACTTC. It yields the protein CASSEPLAGGETQYF.

This chain connects TRBV6-1 to TRBJ1-2, with 8 bases matching TRBD1. Germline loops: CDR1 MNHNS, CDR2 SASEGT. The CDR3 loop spans 15 amino acids. Trimming cost V 3 bases and J 5 bases; bases outside gene matches: 8. The CDR3 loop reads CASSESPGGAYGYTF. The CDR3 DNA follows: TGTGCCAGCAGTGAGAGTCCAGGGGGCGCTTATGGCTACACCTTC.

The chain uses TRBV9 and TRBJ2-6; no definite D call. In germline, CDR1 is SGDLS, CDR2 YYNGEE. Trimming left V 3 bases short and J 0 bases short, with 7 bases between. The CDR3 consists of 15 residues. CDR3 nucleotide sequence: TGTGCCAGCAGCGCCCGTATCTCTGGGGCCAACGTCCTGACTTTC. This translates into CASSARISGANVLTF.

V and J are TRBV9 and TRBJ1-4; TRBD1 aligns across 7 bases. The germline V gene encodes CDR1 SGDLS and CDR2 YYNGEE. This CDR3 has 17 amino acids. The ends lost 0 bases at V and 5 bases at J; junction bases unmatched: 10. The CDR3 DNA sequence: TGTGCCAGCAGCGTAGATGGCAGGGGGACGGGGAATGAAAAACTGTTTTTT. As protein: CASSVDGRGTGNEKLFF.